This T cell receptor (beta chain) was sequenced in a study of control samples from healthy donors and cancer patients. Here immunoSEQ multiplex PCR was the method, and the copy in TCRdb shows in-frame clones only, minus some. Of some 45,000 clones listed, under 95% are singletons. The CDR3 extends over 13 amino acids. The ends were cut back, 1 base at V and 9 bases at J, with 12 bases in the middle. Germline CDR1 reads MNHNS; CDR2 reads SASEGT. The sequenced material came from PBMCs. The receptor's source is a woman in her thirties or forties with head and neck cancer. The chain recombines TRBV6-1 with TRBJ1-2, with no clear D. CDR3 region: CASSEVAGWSYTF. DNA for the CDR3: TGTGCCAGCAGTGAAGTAGCGGGGTGGAGCTACACCTTC.